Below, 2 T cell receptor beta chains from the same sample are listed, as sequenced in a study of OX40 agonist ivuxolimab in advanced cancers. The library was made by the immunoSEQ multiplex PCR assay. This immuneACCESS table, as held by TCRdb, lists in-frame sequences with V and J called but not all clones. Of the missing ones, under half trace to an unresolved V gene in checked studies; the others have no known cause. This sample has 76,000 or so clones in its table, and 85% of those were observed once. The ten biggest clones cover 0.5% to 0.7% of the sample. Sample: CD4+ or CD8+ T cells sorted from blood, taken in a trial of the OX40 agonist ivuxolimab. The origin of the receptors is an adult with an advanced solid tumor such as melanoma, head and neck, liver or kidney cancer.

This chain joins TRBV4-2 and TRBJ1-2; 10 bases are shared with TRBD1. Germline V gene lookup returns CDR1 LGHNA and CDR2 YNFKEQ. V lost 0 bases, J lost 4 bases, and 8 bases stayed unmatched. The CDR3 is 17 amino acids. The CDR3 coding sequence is TGTGCCAGCAGCCAAGACAAAGGACAGGGGGTTTTCTATGGCTACACCTTC. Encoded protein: CASSQDKGQGVFYGYTF.

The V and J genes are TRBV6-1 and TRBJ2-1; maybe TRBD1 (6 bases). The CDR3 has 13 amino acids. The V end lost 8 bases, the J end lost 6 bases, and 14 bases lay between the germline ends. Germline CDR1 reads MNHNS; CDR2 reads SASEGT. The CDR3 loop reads CASQGHLGNEQFF. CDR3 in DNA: TGTGCCAGCCAGGGACACCTAGGCAATGAGCAGTTCTTC.